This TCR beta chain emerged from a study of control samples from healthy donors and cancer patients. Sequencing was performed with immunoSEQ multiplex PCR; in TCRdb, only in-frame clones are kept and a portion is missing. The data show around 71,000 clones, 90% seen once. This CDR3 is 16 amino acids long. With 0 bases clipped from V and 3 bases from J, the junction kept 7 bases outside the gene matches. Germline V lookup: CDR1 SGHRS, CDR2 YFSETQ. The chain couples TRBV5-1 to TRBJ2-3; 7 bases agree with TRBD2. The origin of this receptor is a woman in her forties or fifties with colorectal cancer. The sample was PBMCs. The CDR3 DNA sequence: TGCGCCAGCAGCTTGGCGTATCAGCGGGGTACAGATACGCAGTATTTT. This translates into CASSLAYQRGTDTQYF.